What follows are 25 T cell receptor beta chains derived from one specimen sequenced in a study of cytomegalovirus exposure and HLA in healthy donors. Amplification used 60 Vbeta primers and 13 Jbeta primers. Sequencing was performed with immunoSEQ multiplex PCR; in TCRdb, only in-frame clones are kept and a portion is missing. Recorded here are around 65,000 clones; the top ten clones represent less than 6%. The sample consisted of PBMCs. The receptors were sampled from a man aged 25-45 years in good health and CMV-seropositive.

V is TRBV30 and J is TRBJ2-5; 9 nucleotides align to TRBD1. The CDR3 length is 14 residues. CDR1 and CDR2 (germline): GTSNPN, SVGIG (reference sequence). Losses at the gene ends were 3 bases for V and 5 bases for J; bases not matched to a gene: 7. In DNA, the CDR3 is TGTGCCTGGAGACAAGGGACAGGGCCTGAGACCCAGTACTTC. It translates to CAWRQGTGPETQYF. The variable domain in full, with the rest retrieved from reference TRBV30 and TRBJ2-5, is SQTIHQWPATLVQPVGSPLSLECTVEGTSNPNLYWYRQAAGRGLQLLFYSVGIGQISSEVPQNLSASRPQDRQFILSSKKLLLSDSGFYLCAWRQGTGPETQYFGPGTRLLVL.

Here the CDR3 DNA reads TGTGCCAGTAGCCGGGACAGGGACACCGGGGAGCTGTTTTTT. It encodes CASSRDRDTGELFF. The chain uses TRBV6-1 and TRBJ2-2; 9 bases map to TRBD1. The CDR3 extends over 14 amino acids. Germline V gene lookup returns CDR1 MNHNS and CDR2 SASEGT. Trimming took 9 bases from V and 3 from J; bases not matched to a gene: 5.

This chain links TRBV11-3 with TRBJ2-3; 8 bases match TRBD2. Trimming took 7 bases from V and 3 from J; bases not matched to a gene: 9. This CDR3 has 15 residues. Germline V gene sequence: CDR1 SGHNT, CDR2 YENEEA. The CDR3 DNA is TGTGCCAGCACCCGGGGGGGAAAACCGACAGATACGCAGTATTTT. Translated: CASTRGGKPTDTQYF. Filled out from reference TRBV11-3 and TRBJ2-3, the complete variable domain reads EAGVVQSPRYKIIEKKQPVAFWCNPISGHNTLYWYLQNLGQGPELLIRYENEEAVDDSQLPKDRFSAERLKGVDSTLKIQPAELGDSAVYLCASTRGGKPTDTQYFGPGTRLTVL.

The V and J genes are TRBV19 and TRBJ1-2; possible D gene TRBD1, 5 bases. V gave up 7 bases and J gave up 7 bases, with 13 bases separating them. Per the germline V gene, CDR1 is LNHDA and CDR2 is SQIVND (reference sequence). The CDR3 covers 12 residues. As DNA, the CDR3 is TGTGCCAGTAAAGACAGCGGGTCTGGCTACACCTTC. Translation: CASKDSGSGYTF.

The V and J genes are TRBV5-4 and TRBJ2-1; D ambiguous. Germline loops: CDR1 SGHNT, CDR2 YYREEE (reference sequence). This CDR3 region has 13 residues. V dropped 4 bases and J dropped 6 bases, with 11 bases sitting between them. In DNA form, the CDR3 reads TGTGCCAGCAGCCCGACTCCTCGCAATGAGCAGTTCTTC. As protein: CASSPTPRNEQFF.

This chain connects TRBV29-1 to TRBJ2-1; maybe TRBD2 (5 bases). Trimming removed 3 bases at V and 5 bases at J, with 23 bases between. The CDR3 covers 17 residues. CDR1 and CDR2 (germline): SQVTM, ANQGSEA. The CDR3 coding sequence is TGCAGCGTTGAGCGGCTAGTGCGTCGGGAACCCGACAATGAGCAGTTCTTC. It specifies CSVERLVRREPDNEQFF.

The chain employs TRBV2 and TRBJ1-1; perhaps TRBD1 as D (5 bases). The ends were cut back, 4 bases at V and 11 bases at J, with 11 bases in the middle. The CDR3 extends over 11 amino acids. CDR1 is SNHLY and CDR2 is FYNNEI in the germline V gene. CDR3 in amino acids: CASSVRVEAFF. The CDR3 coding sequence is TGTGCCAGCAGTGTCAGGGTTGAGGCTTTCTTT.

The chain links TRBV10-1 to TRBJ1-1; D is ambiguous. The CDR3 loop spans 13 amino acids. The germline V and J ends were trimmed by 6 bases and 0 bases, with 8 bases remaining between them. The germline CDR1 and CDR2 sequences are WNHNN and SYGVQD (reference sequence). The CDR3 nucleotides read TGCGCCAGCAGAAGCGCGCTGAACACTGAAGCTTTCTTT. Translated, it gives CASRSALNTEAFF.

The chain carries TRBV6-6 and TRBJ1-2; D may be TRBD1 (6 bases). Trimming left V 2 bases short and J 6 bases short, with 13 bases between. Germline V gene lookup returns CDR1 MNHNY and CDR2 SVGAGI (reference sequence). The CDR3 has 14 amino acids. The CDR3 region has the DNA TGTGCCAGCAGTTACGCCCGGGGGGCGGATGGCTACACCTTC. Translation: CASSYARGADGYTF.

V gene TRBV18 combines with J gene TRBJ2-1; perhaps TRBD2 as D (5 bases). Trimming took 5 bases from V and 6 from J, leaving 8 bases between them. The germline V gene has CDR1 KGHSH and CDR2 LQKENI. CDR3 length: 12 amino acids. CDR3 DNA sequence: TGTGCCAGCTCATATACTAGCAATGAGCAGTTCTTC. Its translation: CASSYTSNEQFF.

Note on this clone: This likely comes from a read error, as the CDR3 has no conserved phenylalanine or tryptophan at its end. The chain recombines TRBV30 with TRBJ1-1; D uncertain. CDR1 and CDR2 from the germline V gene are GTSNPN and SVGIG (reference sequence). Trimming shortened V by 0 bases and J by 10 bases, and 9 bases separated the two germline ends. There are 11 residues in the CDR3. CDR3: CAWSVPKGAFL. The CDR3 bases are TGTGCCTGGAGTGTACCGAAGGGAGCTTTCCTT.

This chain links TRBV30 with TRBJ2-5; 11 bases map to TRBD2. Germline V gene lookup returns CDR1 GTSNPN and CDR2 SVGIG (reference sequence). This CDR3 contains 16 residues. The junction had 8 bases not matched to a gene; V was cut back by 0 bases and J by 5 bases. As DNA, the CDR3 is TGTGCCTGGAGTGTATGGGCTAGCGGGGGGTTGGAGACCCAGTACTTC. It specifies CAWSVWASGGLETQYF.

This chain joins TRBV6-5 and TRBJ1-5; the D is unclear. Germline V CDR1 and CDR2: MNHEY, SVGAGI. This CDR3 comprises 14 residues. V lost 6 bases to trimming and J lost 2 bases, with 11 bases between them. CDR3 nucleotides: TGTGCCAGCAGCACCTCTCCGGGCAATCAGCCCCAGCATTTT. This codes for CASSTSPGNQPQHF.

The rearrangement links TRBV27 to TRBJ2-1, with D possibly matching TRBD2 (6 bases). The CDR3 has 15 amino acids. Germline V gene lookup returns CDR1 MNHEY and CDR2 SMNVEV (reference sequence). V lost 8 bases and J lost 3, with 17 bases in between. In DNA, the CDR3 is TGTGCCAGCGCGTGGAGGGAGGCCGGCTACAATGAGCAGTTCTTC. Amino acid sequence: CASAWREAGYNEQFF.

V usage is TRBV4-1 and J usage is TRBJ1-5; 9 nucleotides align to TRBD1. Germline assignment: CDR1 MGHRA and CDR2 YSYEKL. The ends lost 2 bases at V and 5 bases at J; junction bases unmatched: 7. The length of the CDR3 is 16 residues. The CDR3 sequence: CASSQTKDRGYQPQHF. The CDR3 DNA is TGCGCCAGCAGCCAAACGAAGGACAGGGGATATCAGCCCCAGCATTTT.

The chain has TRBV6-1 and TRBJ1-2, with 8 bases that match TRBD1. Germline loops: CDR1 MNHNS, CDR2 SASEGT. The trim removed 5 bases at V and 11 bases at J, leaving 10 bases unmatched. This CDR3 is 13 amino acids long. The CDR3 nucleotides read TGTGCCAGCAGTCCGGGACAGGACTACGGGTACACCTTC. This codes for CASSPGQDYGYTF.

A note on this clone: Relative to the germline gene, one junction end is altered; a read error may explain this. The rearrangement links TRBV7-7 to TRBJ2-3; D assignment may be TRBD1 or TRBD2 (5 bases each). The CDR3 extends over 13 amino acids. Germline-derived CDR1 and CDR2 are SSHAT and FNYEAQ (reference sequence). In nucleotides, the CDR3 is TGTGCTAGCAGCTTAGGGGAGCAAGATACGCAGTATTTT. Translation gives CASSLGEQDTQYF.

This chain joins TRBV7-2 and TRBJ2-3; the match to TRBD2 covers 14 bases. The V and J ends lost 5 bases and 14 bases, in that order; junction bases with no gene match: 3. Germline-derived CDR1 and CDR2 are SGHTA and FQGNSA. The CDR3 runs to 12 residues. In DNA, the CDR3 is TGTGCCAGCAGCACCGGACTAGCGGGAGGGTATTTT. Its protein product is CASSTGLAGGYF.

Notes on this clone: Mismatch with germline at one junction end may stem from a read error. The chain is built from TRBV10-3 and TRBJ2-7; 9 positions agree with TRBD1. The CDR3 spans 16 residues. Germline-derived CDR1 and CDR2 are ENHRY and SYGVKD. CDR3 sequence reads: CASSEHGTGLAYEQYF. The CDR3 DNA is TGTGCCAGCAGTGAACATGGGACAGGGCTCGCCTACGAGCAGTACTTC.

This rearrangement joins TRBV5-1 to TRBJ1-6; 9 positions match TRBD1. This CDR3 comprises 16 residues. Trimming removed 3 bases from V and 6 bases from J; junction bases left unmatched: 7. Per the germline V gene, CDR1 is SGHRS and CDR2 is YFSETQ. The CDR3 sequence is CASSSLPGQGNSPLHF. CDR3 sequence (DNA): TGCGCCAGCAGCTCACTCCCGGGACAGGGTAATTCACCCCTCCACTTT.

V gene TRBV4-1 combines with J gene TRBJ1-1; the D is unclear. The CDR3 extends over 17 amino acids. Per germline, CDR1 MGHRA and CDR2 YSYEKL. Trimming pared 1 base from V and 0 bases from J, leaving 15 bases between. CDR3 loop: CASSQGRRVRMNTEAFF. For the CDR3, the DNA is TGCGCCAGCAGCCAAGGGAGGCGCGTGCGAATGAACACTGAAGCTTTCTTT.

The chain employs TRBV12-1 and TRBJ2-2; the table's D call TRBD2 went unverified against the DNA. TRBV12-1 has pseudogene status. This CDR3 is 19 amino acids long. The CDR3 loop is CASSFVAGEPPTNTGELFF. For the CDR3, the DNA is TGTGCCAGCAGCTTTGTCGCGGGAGAGCCTCCAACGAACACCGGGGAGCTGTTTTTT.

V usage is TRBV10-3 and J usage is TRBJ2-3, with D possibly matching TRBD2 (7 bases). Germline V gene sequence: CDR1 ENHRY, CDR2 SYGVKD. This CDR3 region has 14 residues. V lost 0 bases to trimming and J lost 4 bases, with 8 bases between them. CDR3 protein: CAISESGGPDTQYF. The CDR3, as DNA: TGTGCCATCAGTGAGTCGGGGGGGCCAGATACGCAGTATTTT.

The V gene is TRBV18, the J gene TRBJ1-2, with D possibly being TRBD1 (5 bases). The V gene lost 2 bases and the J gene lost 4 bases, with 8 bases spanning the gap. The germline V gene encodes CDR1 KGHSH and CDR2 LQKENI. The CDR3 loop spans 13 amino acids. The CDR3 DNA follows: TGTGCCAGCTCACCAGACAGAAGCTATGGCTACACCTTC. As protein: CASSPDRSYGYTF. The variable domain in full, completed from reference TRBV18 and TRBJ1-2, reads NAGVMQNPRHLVRRRGQEARLRCSPMKGHSHVYWYRQLPEEGLKFMVYLQKENIIDESGMPKERFSAEFPKEGPSILRIQQVVRGDSAAYFCASSPDRSYGYTFGSGTRLTVV.

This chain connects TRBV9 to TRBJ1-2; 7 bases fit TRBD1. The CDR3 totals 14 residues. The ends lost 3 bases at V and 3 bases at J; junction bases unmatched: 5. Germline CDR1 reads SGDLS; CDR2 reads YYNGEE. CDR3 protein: CASSAQGFDYGYTF. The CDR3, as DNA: TGTGCCAGCAGCGCACAGGGGTTCGACTATGGCTACACCTTC.